The 25 T cell receptor beta chains in this list originate from one sample, sequenced in a study of identical twins. TCRdb re-called the 5' RACE reads with MiXCR, one entry per CDR3 protein. This table holds about 240,000 distinct CDR3 sequences, roughly a tenth found once. Sequencing was done on a sample of memory T cells sorted from blood. All receptors come from a man in his fifties in good health.

In the case of this clonotype: One base away lies a much larger clone, so this may be a sequencing read error. The chain joins TRBV20-1 to TRBJ2-1; D remains unclear. Per the germline V gene, CDR1 is DFQATT and CDR2 is SNEGSKA (reference sequence). The CDR3 runs to 14 residues. This chain's CDR3 is CRARDPPRINEQFF. DNA of the CDR3: TGCAGAGCTAGAGATCCCCCTCGCATCAATGAGCAGTTCTTC.

This clonotype showed up many times. The chain recombines TRBV7-9 with TRBJ2-7; D not certain. The germline CDR1 and CDR2 sequences are SEHNR and FQNEAQ (reference sequence). V lost 0 bases and J lost 7, with 10 bases in between. This CDR3 is built from 13 residues. The CDR3 nucleotides read TGTGCCAGCAGCTTAGCGATTCTGGCGGAGCAGTACTTC. Translation gives CASSLAILAEQYF.

In this sample, this clonotype turned up a few times. The chain recombines TRBV5-1 with TRBJ2-7; D call uncertain. The germline gives CDR1 SGHRS, CDR2 YFSETQ. The CDR3 is 13 amino acids. Trimming stripped 2 bases from V and 1 base from J, with 7 bases between. The CDR3 loop is CASSFRRSYEQYF. As DNA, the CDR3 is TGCGCCAGCAGCTTTCGCAGGTCCTACGAGCAGTACTTC.

This clonotype has only a few counts. This chain's CDR3 is CASSPPGRATIYEQYF. The CDR3 bases are TGTGCCAGCTCACCCCCGGGGAGGGCAACCATCTACGAGCAGTACTTC. The genes are TRBV18 and TRBJ2-7, with 7 bases lining up with TRBD2. Germline V gives CDR1 KGHSH, CDR2 LQKENI. Germline trimming cut 3 bases from V and 3 bases from J; bases unmatched to any gene: 11. The CDR3 consists of 16 residues.

This clonotype was recorded a few times. Here the CDR3 reads CASSPQDRSVAGTF. The CDR3 DNA follows: TGTGCCAGCAGTCCCCAGGACAGGTCGGTGGCTGGCACCTTC. J is TRBJ1-2 and V is TRBV25-1, with 7 bases identical to TRBD1. The CDR3 has 14 residues. CDR1 is MGHDK and CDR2 is SYGVNS in the germline V gene. V lost 5 bases, J lost 13 bases, and 16 bases stayed unmatched.

This clonotype has just a few counts. The chain recombines TRBV9 with TRBJ2-1; D may match TRBD1 or TRBD2 (5 bases each). The CDR3 covers 16 residues. The germline gives CDR1 SGDLS, CDR2 YYNGEE. V lost 7 bases and J 0 bases, leaving 17 bases between the germline ends. In DNA, the CDR3 is TGTGCCAGCGCGTGGGGGAGCGAGAGCTCCTACAATGAGCAGTTCTTC. It yields the protein CASAWGSESSYNEQFF.

The V call is TRBV27, the J call TRBJ2-3, with 13 nucleotides matching TRBD2. V dropped 6 bases and J dropped 2; count of bases not matched to a gene: 5. The CDR3 is 16 residues long. The germline CDR1 and CDR2 sequences are MNHEY and SMNVEV (reference sequence). The CDR3 reads CASRRGLAGATDTQYF. CDR3 sequence (DNA): TGTGCCAGCAGGAGAGGACTAGCGGGGGCCACAGATACGCAGTATTTT.

This clonotype was recorded at least ten times. The chain combines TRBV3-1 with TRBJ2-7; D gene ambiguous. The CDR3 totals 14 residues. V dropped 1 base and J dropped 0 bases, with 7 bases sitting between them. Per germline, CDR1 LGHDT and CDR2 YNNKEL (reference sequence). The CDR3: CASSQGWSSYEQYF. The CDR3 bases are TGTGCCAGCAGCCAAGGGTGGAGCTCCTACGAGCAGTACTTC.

This clonotype turned up a few times. V gene TRBV24-1 combines with J gene TRBJ2-5, with D unresolved. V was shortened by 4 bases and J by 0 bases, with 5 bases between the two germline ends. This CDR3 has 13 residues. Germline CDR1 and CDR2: KGHDR and SFDVKD. The CDR3 reads CATSDQYQETQYF. CDR3 nucleotide sequence: TGTGCCACCAGTGACCAGTACCAAGAGACCCAGTACTTC.

This clonotype turned up a few times. The V call is TRBV27, the J call TRBJ2-1, with 11 bases fitting TRBD2. Germline trimming cut 2 bases from V and 7 bases from J; bases unmatched to any gene: 7. The CDR3 runs to 16 residues. Germline values: CDR1 MNHEY, CDR2 SMNVEV (reference sequence). In nucleotides, the CDR3 is TGTGCCAGCAGTTTAGGGTCTAGCGGGAGGCTGAATGAGCAGTTCTTC. Amino acids: CASSLGSSGRLNEQFF.

This clonotype was detected many times. The chain recombines TRBV19 with TRBJ1-5; 8 nucleotides line up with TRBD1. Per the germline V gene, CDR1 is LNHDA and CDR2 is SQIVND (reference sequence). J was trimmed by 4 bases and V by 5 bases; bases with no gene match: 7. This CDR3 has 15 amino acids. The DNA of the CDR3 is TGTGCCAGTAGTTCCTCCGGGACAGGTAATCAGCCCCAGCATTTT. Translated: CASSSSGTGNQPQHF.

This clonotype was seen only a few times. CDR3 coding DNA: TGTGCCAGCAGCCAAGAGGAGGGAAGCTACGAGCAGTACTTC. Amino acid sequence: CASSQEEGSYEQYF. The V call is TRBV14, the J call TRBJ2-7; D is possibly TRBD2 (6 bases). The germline V gene encodes CDR1 SGHDN and CDR2 FVKESK. V lost 0 bases, J lost 3 bases, and 9 bases lay in between. There are 14 residues in the CDR3.

The rearrangement uses TRBV18 and TRBJ2-3; no firm D call. The V end lost 5 bases, the J end lost 4 bases, and 19 bases lay between the germline ends. Germline V CDR1 and CDR2: KGHSH, LQKENI. This CDR3 has 16 residues. This CDR3 reads CASSLDRARAADTQYF. DNA for the CDR3: TGTGCCAGCTCATTAGACCGGGCCCGTGCCGCAGATACGCAGTATTTT.

This clonotype was seen only a few times. Germline and junction disagree at one end, which may indicate a read error. This chain links TRBV5-1 with TRBJ1-6; tentative D call: TRBD1 (5 bases). CDR3 length: 14 amino acids. Germline V CDR1 and CDR2: SGHRS, YFSETQ. Here the CDR3 reads CASSLDIGGRPLHF. CDR3 nucleotides: TGCGCCAGCAGTTTGGATATCGGGGGTCGTCCCCTCCACTTT.

This clonotype was detected ten times or more. The chain combines TRBV5-1 with TRBJ1-3; D may be TRBD1 (5 bases). Germline V gene lookup returns CDR1 SGHRS and CDR2 YFSETQ. The V and J ends lost 0 bases and 4 bases respectively, with 11 bases between them. This CDR3 is 15 amino acids long. The CDR3: CASSLVGGPGNTIYF. In nucleotides, the CDR3 is TGCGCCAGCAGCTTGGTCGGGGGACCCGGAAACACCATATATTTT.

This clonotype was found many times. The CDR3 nucleotides are TGTGCCAGCAGCTCACAAATAACCTATGGCTACACCTTC. Translated, it gives CASSSQITYGYTF. The chain employs TRBV7-8 and TRBJ1-2, with no clear D. The CDR3 totals 13 residues. The ends were cut back, 4 bases at V and 4 bases at J, with 10 bases in the middle. CDR1 and CDR2 from the germline V gene are SGHVS and FQNEAQ.

On this clonotype itself: Since a much larger clone is just one base distant, this may be a read error. The chain combines TRBV20-1 with TRBJ2-5, with a weak D call TRBD2 (6 bases). V lost 5 bases to trimming and J lost 9 bases, with 16 bases between them. Germline V gene data show CDR1 as DFQATT and CDR2 as SNEGSKA (reference sequence). The CDR3 runs 12 residues. CDR3 sequence reads: CSAALGEEAQYF. The CDR3 nucleotides read TGCAGTGCTGCCTTAGGGGAGGAGGCCCAGTACTTC.

The chain joins TRBV20-1 to TRBJ2-5, with 7 bases matching TRBD1. This CDR3 has 13 residues. Trimming removed 6 bases from V and 2 bases from J; junction bases left unmatched: 6. Per germline, CDR1 DFQATT and CDR2 SNEGSKA (reference sequence). The CDR3: CSASGTAQETQYF. For the CDR3, the DNA is TGCAGTGCATCGGGGACAGCACAAGAGACCCAGTACTTC.

The chain joins TRBV7-9 to TRBJ2-7; possibly TRBD2 for D (7 bases). The CDR3 has 17 amino acids. The ends were cut back, 4 bases at V and 7 bases at J, with 26 bases in the middle. CDR1 and CDR2 (germline): SEHNR, FQNEAQ (reference sequence). The CDR3 protein is CASSSLNGAQGRGEQYF. For the CDR3, the DNA is TGTGCCAGCAGCTCCTTAAATGGGGCGCAGGGGAGGGGGGAGCAGTACTTC.

This clonotype was counted at least ten times. The chain combines TRBV11-3 with TRBJ1-1, with TRBD1 as a possible D gene (5 bases). The V and J ends lost 4 bases and 1 base respectively, with 7 bases between them. Looked up from germline, CDR1 is SGHNT and CDR2 is YENEEA. The CDR3 loop spans 13 amino acids. The CDR3 DNA follows: TGTGCCAGCAGCTGGGACTGGAACACTGAAGCTTTCTTT. Its translation is CASSWDWNTEAFF.

In its sample, this clonotype was seen many times. The genes are TRBV29-1 and TRBJ2-7; D is ambiguous. The CDR3 totals 13 residues. V lost 4 bases and J 5 bases, leaving 15 bases between the germline ends. Germline CDR1 and CDR2: SQVTM and ANQGSEA. This CDR3 is CSVGQGLDNEQYF. CDR3 nucleotides: TGCAGCGTTGGACAAGGTTTAGACAACGAGCAGTACTTC.

The chain carries TRBV12-3 or TRBV12-4 and TRBJ2-2; 11 bases are shared with TRBD2. The CDR3 has 17 residues. V was clipped by 6 bases and J by 0 bases; unmatched bases: 6. CDR3 amino acids: CASRRTSGFANTGELFF. CDR3 sequence (DNA): TGTGCCAGCAGAAGGACTAGCGGGTTCGCGAACACCGGGGAGCTGTTTTTT.

This clonotype was observed a handful of times. The rearrangement joins TRBV20-1 to TRBJ1-5; D perhaps matches TRBD1 (5 bases). Per the germline V gene, CDR1 is DFQATT and CDR2 is SNEGSKA (reference sequence). V was pared by 5 bases and J by 3 bases, with 11 bases between. CDR3 length: 13 residues. The CDR3 sequence: CSARQSFNQPQHF. The CDR3 DNA reads as TGCAGTGCTCGACAGTCATTCAATCAGCCCCAGCATTTT.

This chain joins TRBV6-5 and TRBJ1-6; no reliable D call. The germline V gene encodes CDR1 MNHEY and CDR2 SVGAGI. There are 15 residues in the CDR3. The ends were cut back, 0 bases at V and 8 bases at J, with 11 bases in the middle. The CDR3 bases are TGTGCCAGCAGTTACTCGATTCCCTACGATTCACCCCTCCACTTT. Its protein is CASSYSIPYDSPLHF.

The CDR3, as DNA: TGTGCCACCTCAATGCAAGAGACCCAGTACTTC. Encoded protein: CATSMQETQYF. The J gene is TRBJ2-5, the V gene TRBV6-6, with D hard to call. The CDR3 contains 11 residues. Germline CDR1 is MNHNY and CDR2 is SVGAGI (reference sequence). V was trimmed by 10 bases and J by 2 bases, leaving 8 bases between them.